The 14 T cell receptor beta chains below were found in one sample sequenced in a study of blood T cell repertoires in COVID-19. Method: immunoSEQ multiplex PCR; TCRdb's copy keeps in-frame clones and lacks some. The table lists 220,000 or so clones, about four fifths of them singletons. Sequencing input: peripheral blood. Every receptor here comes from a woman aged 25-40 years who had recovered from COVID-19.

This chain joins TRBV24-1 and TRBJ2-5; 11 positions match TRBD2. The ends lost 1 base at V and 5 bases at J; junction bases unmatched: 8. This CDR3 region has 17 residues. CDR1 and CDR2 from the germline V gene are KGHDR and SFDVKD. CDR3 amino acids: CATSDFAASGRRETQYF. The DNA of the CDR3 is TGTGCCACCAGTGATTTCGCGGCTAGCGGGAGGAGGGAGACCCAGTACTTC.

This clone was detected a few times. V is TRBV4-1 and J is TRBJ2-7; 10 bases align to TRBD2. The CDR3 is 14 amino acids. Germline V CDR1 and CDR2: MGHRA, YSYEKL. V lost 4 bases and J lost 2; bases outside the gene matches: 2. CDR3 nucleotide sequence: TGCGCCAGCAGCCGGACTAGCGGAGCCTACGAGCAGTACTTC. Its protein is CASSRTSGAYEQYF.

This clone was seen a single time. CDR3 protein: CASSHRTGRNTEAFF. In DNA, the CDR3 is TGTGCCAGCAGCCATCGGACAGGCCGGAACACTGAAGCTTTCTTT. The V call is TRBV14, the J call TRBJ1-1, with TRBD1 matching 7 bases. Germline V gene lookup returns CDR1 SGHDN and CDR2 FVKESK. Trimming took 3 bases from V and 1 from J; bases not matched to a gene: 5. The CDR3 extends over 15 amino acids.

The chain couples TRBV12-5 to TRBJ1-4; D possibly corresponds to TRBD1 (6 bases). Germline lookup yields CDR1 LGHNT and CDR2 FRNRAP. Trimming stripped 6 bases from V and 8 bases from J, with 16 bases between. The CDR3 has 14 residues. The CDR3 loop reads CASGSTGLDEKLFF. The DNA for the CDR3 is TGTGCTAGTGGATCAACAGGGTTAGACGAAAAACTGTTTTTT.

This chain joins TRBV5-5 and TRBJ2-5; D possibly corresponds to TRBD1 (5 bases). The CDR3 covers 13 residues. CDR1 is SGHKS, CDR2 YYEKEE, per germline (reference sequence). Trimming shortened V by 5 bases and J by 5 bases, and 13 bases separated the two germline ends. CDR3 loop: CASRLYAGETQYF. As DNA, the CDR3 is TGTGCCAGCAGATTGTACGCAGGGGAGACCCAGTACTTC. The whole variable domain, remainder taken from reference TRBV5-5 and TRBJ2-5, is DAGVTQSPTHLIKTRGQQVTLRCSPISGHKSVSWYQQVLGQGPQFIFQYYEKEERGRGNFPDRFSARQFPNYSSELNVNALLLGDSALYLCASRLYAGETQYFGPGTRLLVL.

The chain links TRBV7-2 to TRBJ2-4; 8 bases are shared with TRBD1. Germline V lookup: CDR1 SGHTA, CDR2 FQGNSA. Trimming at V came to 2 bases and at J to 6 bases, leaving 12 bases not matched to a gene. CDR3 length equals 17 residues. This CDR3 is CASSLTPTGVGGNIQYF. The CDR3 DNA reads TGTGCCAGCAGCTTAACGCCGACAGGGGTGGGTGGAAACATTCAGTACTTC.

This clone has a handful of counts. The V and J genes are TRBV11-1 and TRBJ2-5, with 11 bases aligning to TRBD1. Trimming cost V 6 bases and J 9 bases; bases outside gene matches: 6. The germline CDR1 and CDR2 sequences are SGHAT and FQDESV (reference sequence). The CDR3 loop spans 13 amino acids. The CDR3 sequence: CASSSRDRGAQYF. DNA for the CDR3: TGTGCCAGCAGTTCTCGGGACAGGGGGGCCCAGTACTTC.

The rearrangement joins TRBV19 to TRBJ2-2, with 7 bases identical to TRBD1. V lost 4 bases and J lost 0; bases outside the gene matches: 23. The CDR3 runs to 22 residues. Per the germline V gene, CDR1 is LNHDA and CDR2 is SQIVND (reference sequence). This CDR3 is CASSTPSKTGASSLANTGELFF. The DNA of the CDR3 is TGTGCCAGTAGTACCCCATCCAAAACAGGGGCCTCGTCACTAGCGAACACCGGGGAGCTGTTTTTT.

J is TRBJ1-6 and V is TRBV6-5; TRBD1 matches 7 bases. The trim removed 0 bases at V and 8 bases at J, leaving 4 bases unmatched. This CDR3 spans 15 amino acids. The germline CDR1 and CDR2 sequences are MNHEY and SVGAGI. The CDR3 DNA sequence: TGTGCCAGCAGTTACTCGACAACAGGGGATTCACCCCTCCACTTT. Translation: CASSYSTTGDSPLHF.

The chain combines TRBV3-1 (or the pseudogene TRBV3-2) with TRBJ2-1, with 8 bases identical to TRBD2. Germline loops: CDR1 LGHDT, CDR2 YNNKEL (reference sequence). CDR3 length equals 17 residues. The junction had 4 bases not matched to a gene; V was cut back by 0 bases and J by 0 bases. The CDR3 coding sequence is TGTGCCAGCAGCCAAGAAGTAGCGGGGAGCTCCTACAATGAGCAGTTCTTC. Translating gives CASSQEVAGSSYNEQFF.

V is TRBV27 and J is TRBJ2-7; no clear D gene. V lost 3 bases, J lost 0 bases, and 12 bases lay in between. The CDR3 length is 15 residues. Per the germline V gene, CDR1 is MNHEY and CDR2 is SMNVEV (reference sequence). CDR3 residues: CASSLLPVNSYEQYF. CDR3 coding DNA: TGTGCCAGCAGTTTGCTTCCAGTAAACTCCTACGAGCAGTACTTC.

The CDR3 sequence is CASSLAPDEKLFF. As DNA, the CDR3 is TGTGCCAGCTCTTTAGCGCCGGATGAAAAACTGTTTTTT. The rearrangement joins TRBV18 to TRBJ1-4; no firm D call. Trimming stripped 6 bases from V and 6 bases from J, with 11 bases between. This CDR3 contains 13 residues. Germline assignment: CDR1 KGHSH and CDR2 LQKENI.

J is TRBJ1-5 and V is TRBV19; possibly TRBD1 for D (6 bases). This CDR3 is 16 amino acids long. Per germline, CDR1 LNHDA and CDR2 SQIVND (reference sequence). The V end lost 9 bases, the J end lost 2 bases, and 20 bases lay between the germline ends. The CDR3 reads CASLPGGPLRNQPQHF. The CDR3, as DNA: TGTGCCAGCCTCCCGGGGGGCCCCTTACGCAATCAGCCCCAGCATTTT.

This chain connects TRBV28 to TRBJ2-7; perhaps TRBD2 as D (5 bases). Trimming took 5 bases from V and 8 from J, leaving 19 bases between them. This CDR3 spans 14 amino acids. Germline-derived CDR1 and CDR2 are MDHEN and SYDVKM. CDR3 nucleotides: TGTGCCAGCAGTCACCGACTACCCTCTAAAAAGCAGTACTTC. Residues: CASSHRLPSKKQYF.